What follows are 32 T cell receptor beta chains derived from one specimen sequenced in a study of post-analysis software for immune sequencing data (dated by TCRdb to the mid-2010s). Overall results and qualifications from the work: Patients showed significantly higher frequencies than controls for several TRBV segments, among them TRBV5-6, TRBV5-1 and TRBV20-1.

Library preparation used PCR. The sequencing machine was an Illumina HiSeq 2500. Unique molecular identifiers were incorporated into TCR beta cDNA libraries to reduce PCR and sequencing biases. TCRdb reprocessed the public reads (quality trimming at Q25 with fastp, clone calling with MiXCR) and kept in-frame beta chains. Every CDR3 protein is listed once, alongside the most common genes and DNA of its rows. The sample contains about 500,000 distinct CDR3 sequences, less than 45% of them found a single time. The leading ten clones occupy over 10% of the sample. These receptors have no identified antigens. Sequenced material: blood. All receptors come from a girl aged 5-17 years with multiple sclerosis.

The chain links TRBV6-1 to TRBJ2-1; 11 bases fit TRBD2. The V gene's germline CDR1 is MNHNS and CDR2 SASEGT. V was clipped by 11 bases and J by 9 bases; unmatched bases: 12. The CDR3 consists of 14 residues. The DNA for the CDR3 is TGTGCCTCCTATCCGGGACTAGCGGCTCCTGAGCAGTTCTTC. It codes for CASYPGLAAPEQFF.

The chain combines TRBV18 with TRBJ2-1, with 11 bases fitting TRBD2. The germline V gene encodes CDR1 KGHSH and CDR2 LQKENI. V lost 5 bases, J lost 8 bases, and 11 bases stayed unmatched. CDR3 length: 16 residues. This chain's CDR3 is CASSTIGTSGYDEQFF. The CDR3 bases are TGTGCCAGCTCAACAATCGGGACTAGCGGTTATGATGAGCAGTTCTTC.

The chain has TRBV6-5 and TRBJ1-5, with D unresolved. From germline, CDR1 is MNHEY and CDR2 SVGAGI. The CDR3 loop spans 15 amino acids. Trimming stripped 0 bases from V and 1 base from J, with 7 bases between. In DNA form, the CDR3 reads TGTGCCAGCAGTTACTCGAGGTCCAGCAATCAGCCCCAGCATTTT. Amino acid sequence: CASSYSRSSNQPQHF.

The chain links TRBV20-1 to TRBJ2-3, with D perhaps TRBD1 or TRBD2 (5 bases each). The germline V gene encodes CDR1 DFQATT and CDR2 SNEGSKA (reference sequence). The CDR3 covers 15 residues. CDR3: CSSSGSPPSTDTQYF. In nucleotides, the CDR3 is TGCAGCTCGTCAGGGAGCCCTCCTAGCACAGATACGCAGTATTTT.

This chain joins TRBV7-2 and TRBJ2-3; D call uncertain. The V gene's germline CDR1 is SGHTA and CDR2 FQGNSA. This CDR3 contains 14 residues. Trimming took off 1 base at V and 4 bases at J, with 9 bases between the two ends. The CDR3 DNA is TGTGCCAGCAGCTTAGAGGTGGCCCCAGATACGCAGTATTTT. Protein sequence: CASSLEVAPDTQYF.

V and J are TRBV7-8 and TRBJ2-7; 12 bases agree with TRBD2. Germline V gene lookup returns CDR1 SGHVS and CDR2 FQNEAQ. This CDR3 has 16 amino acids. V gave up 5 bases and J gave up 7 bases; unmatched junction bases: 12. CDR3 bases: TGTGCCAGCAGCAGAAGACTAGCGGGGGCCCCCGAGGAGCAGTACTTC. It is translated as CASSRRLAGAPEEQYF.

The J gene is TRBJ2-1, the V gene TRBV20-1; TRBD2 matches 12 bases. Per the germline V gene, CDR1 is DFQATT and CDR2 is SNEGSKA (reference sequence). The CDR3 runs 14 residues. Germline trimming cut 5 bases from V and 6 bases from J; bases unmatched to any gene: 5. The CDR3 region is CSAGPSGRVNEQFF. DNA for the CDR3: TGCAGTGCTGGTCCTAGCGGGAGGGTCAATGAGCAGTTCTTC.

At least ten counts were recorded for this clonotype. The chain links TRBV29-1 to TRBJ2-7; 9 bases map to TRBD1. CDR3 length: 13 amino acids. CDR1 SQVTM and CDR2 ANQGSEA come from the germline V gene. The trim removed 6 bases at V and 5 bases at J, leaving 8 bases unmatched. In DNA, the CDR3 is TGCAGCGTCGCGACAGGGGGGTCCCACGAGCAGTACTTC. Protein: CSVATGGSHEQYF.

This chain uses TRBV10-3 with TRBJ1-4, with D tentatively TRBD1 (6 bases). V lost 10 bases and J lost 0, with 12 bases in between. Germline-derived CDR1 and CDR2 are ENHRY and SYGVKD. This CDR3 comprises 14 residues. This CDR3 is CATMDSSTNEKLFF. The CDR3 DNA follows: TGTGCCACCATGGACAGTTCAACTAATGAAAAACTGTTTTTT.

The chain joins TRBV20-1 to TRBJ1-5; D call uncertain. Germline V gene data show CDR1 as DFQATT and CDR2 as SNEGSKA (reference sequence). V was shortened by 3 bases and J by 0 bases, with 21 bases between the two germline ends. The CDR3 consists of 18 residues. CDR3 nucleotides: TGCAGTGCTAGCAGCCTTCAATTAGGGAGATATAGCAATCAGCCCCAGCATTTT. This sequence encodes CSASSLQLGRYSNQPQHF.

Only one count was recorded for this clonotype. J is TRBJ1-1 and V is TRBV5-1; D gene uncertain. Looked up from germline, CDR1 is SGHRS and CDR2 is YFSETQ. The CDR3 is made up of 13 amino acids. Trimming pared 5 bases from V and 6 bases from J, leaving 14 bases between. The CDR3 protein is CASSATRRSEAFF. The CDR3 nucleotides are TGCGCCAGCAGTGCTACTCGTAGGTCTGAAGCTTTCTTT.

This clonotype showed up just a few times. The chain uses TRBV7-9 and TRBJ2-3; a weak D match, TRBD2 (5 bases). The CDR3 runs to 16 residues. The germline V gene encodes CDR1 SEHNR and CDR2 FQNEAQ (reference sequence). V gave up 4 bases and J gave up 3 bases, with 17 bases separating them. The DNA of the CDR3 is TGTGCCAGCAGCTCTCCGGGGATCGGCCTTACAGATACGCAGTATTTT. Protein: CASSSPGIGLTDTQYF.

This clonotype appeared a single time. The rearrangement joins TRBV20-1 to TRBJ2-5; no reliable D call. Gene TRBJ2-7 matches the end of the DNA better, so the J call may be wrong. Germline values: CDR1 DFQATT, CDR2 SNEGSKA (reference sequence). The CDR3 covers 14 residues. CDR3 in amino acids: CSAAPGHLSYEQYF. The CDR3 region has the DNA TGCAGTGCTGCTCCGGGCCACCTCTCCTACGAGCAGTACTTC.

The sample holds a few counts of this clonotype. The V gene is TRBV3-1, the J gene TRBJ2-3; 13 bases map to TRBD2. The V and J ends lost 6 bases and 6 bases, in that order; junction bases with no gene match: 18. This CDR3 is 19 amino acids long. The germline V gene has CDR1 LGHDT and CDR2 YNNKEL (reference sequence). Here the CDR3 DNA reads TGTGCCAGCAGTCACACCCCGGGACTAGCGGGACAAGCGGGGGATACGCAGTATTTT. It specifies CASSHTPGLAGQAGDTQYF.

The chain recombines TRBV14 with TRBJ2-3; 12 nucleotides agree with TRBD2. V dropped 6 bases and J dropped 3; count of bases not matched to a gene: 10. This CDR3 comprises 17 residues. Germline V gene sequence: CDR1 SGHDN, CDR2 FVKESK. As DNA, the CDR3 is TGTGCCAGCAGTCACGACTGGACTAGCGGGATTACAGATACGCAGTATTTT. Encoded protein: CASSHDWTSGITDTQYF.

The gene calls are TRBV11-2 and TRBJ2-1; perhaps TRBD2 as D (5 bases). Between the trimmed V and J ends, which lost 1 base and 0 bases, there was a span of 7 bases. Germline CDR1 is SGHAT and CDR2 is FQNNGV. This CDR3 is built from 15 residues. CDR3 residues: CASSLVAPSYNEQFF. The CDR3 coding sequence is TGTGCCAGCAGCTTAGTAGCGCCCTCCTACAATGAGCAGTTCTTC.

The genes are TRBV27 and TRBJ1-1, with TRBD1 matching over 7 bases. With V trimmed by 2 bases and J by 7 bases, 4 bases remained unmatched. Germline V gene data show CDR1 as MNHEY and CDR2 as SMNVEV (reference sequence). CDR3 length equals 13 residues. The CDR3 region is CASSLGQVNEAFF. The CDR3 DNA reads as TGTGCCAGCAGTTTAGGACAGGTGAATGAAGCTTTCTTT.

The CDR3 sequence: CASSVEGGGSYNEQFF. CDR3 DNA: TGTGCCAGCAGCGTAGAAGGCGGGGGCTCCTACAATGAGCAGTTCTTC. V and J are TRBV9 and TRBJ2-1; 7 bases align to TRBD2. CDR3 length equals 16 residues. CDR1 SGDLS and CDR2 YYNGEE come from the germline V gene. Trimming at V came to 0 bases and at J to 0 bases, leaving 3 bases not matched to a gene.

The chain has TRBV5-1 and TRBJ2-3, with 13 bases that match TRBD2. This CDR3 region has 20 residues. Germline V gives CDR1 SGHRS, CDR2 YFSETQ. V lost 3 bases and J lost 4; bases outside the gene matches: 17. CDR3 DNA sequence: TGCGCCAGCAGCTCAGGACTAGCGGGAGCTCCTCGGCGTTATCCAGATACGCAGTATTTT. Its translation: CASSSGLAGAPRRYPDTQYF.

DNA of the CDR3: TGTGCCAGTAGTATCTACCAGGGGGCCACAGATACGCAGTATTTT. It encodes CASSIYQGATDTQYF. V usage is TRBV19 and J usage is TRBJ2-3, with 8 nucleotides matching TRBD1. The CDR3 is 15 residues long. J was trimmed by 2 bases and V by 3 bases; bases with no gene match: 4. Germline assignment: CDR1 LNHDA and CDR2 SQIVND (reference sequence).

The rearrangement uses TRBV7-9 and TRBJ2-7, with a possible D match to TRBD1 (6 bases). The V end lost 6 bases, the J end lost 1 base, and 13 bases lay between the germline ends. Germline V gene sequence: CDR1 SEHNR, CDR2 FQNEAQ (reference sequence). This CDR3 has 14 amino acids. The CDR3 DNA is TGTGCCAGCAGGCCCCGGACAGCATCCTACGAGCAGTACTTC. Protein product: CASRPRTASYEQYF.

The rearrangement joins TRBV14 to TRBJ2-7; D unresolved. This CDR3 comprises 13 residues. The germline V gene encodes CDR1 SGHDN and CDR2 FVKESK. The V end was cut by 1 base, the J end by 3 bases, with 7 bases between. CDR3 bases: TGTGCCAGCAGCCAAGGGCGGTACTACGAGCAGTACTTC. This codes for CASSQGRYYEQYF.

This chain uses TRBV7-3 with TRBJ2-6; D is unclear. The CDR3 length is 15 residues. Germline V CDR1 and CDR2: SGHTA, FQGTGA. V lost 5 bases, J lost 3 bases, and 11 bases lay in between. This CDR3 reads CASSPQLGGANVLTF. CDR3 in DNA: TGTGCCAGCAGCCCCCAGCTCGGTGGGGCCAACGTCCTGACTTTC.

The genes are TRBV6-6 and TRBJ1-2; the D gene is possibly TRBD1 (5 bases). CDR1 and CDR2 (germline): MNHNY, SVGAGI (reference sequence). Trimming stripped 6 bases from V and 4 bases from J, with 24 bases between. The CDR3 totals 17 residues. CDR3 bases: TGTGCCAGCAGAAAGGGAACCGGGACGGTGGAGGTCTATGGCTACACCTTC. Translated, it gives CASRKGTGTVEVYGYTF.

This clonotype has a handful of counts. This chain links TRBV3-1 with TRBJ1-2; D may be TRBD1 (5 bases). The V and J ends lost 6 bases and 5 bases respectively, with 13 bases between them. Per germline, CDR1 LGHDT and CDR2 YNNKEL (reference sequence). CDR3 size: 13 residues. CDR3 residues: CASSDPGSYGYTF. The CDR3 DNA reads TGTGCCAGCAGTGACCCAGGGTCTTATGGCTACACCTTC.

The chain combines TRBV5-1 with TRBJ2-1; TRBD1 matches 8 bases. The V and J ends lost 0 bases and 5 bases, in that order; junction bases with no gene match: 13. Germline loops: CDR1 SGHRS, CDR2 YFSETQ. The CDR3 sequence is 18 residues long. The CDR3 coding sequence is TGCGCCAGCAGCTTGGCCCTTACCGGGACAGGCATCGACAATGAGCAGTTCTTC. Encoded protein: CASSLALTGTGIDNEQFF.

The chain links TRBV7-3 to TRBJ2-1; 8 nucleotides line up with TRBD2. The CDR3 contains 17 residues. V trimming: 0 bases; J trimming: 0 bases; junction bases outside the gene matches: 4. The germline CDR1 and CDR2 sequences are SGHTA and FQGTGA. The CDR3 DNA is TGTGCCAGCAGCTTAACGTTAAGCGGGAGCTCCTACAATGAGCAGTTCTTC. Translating gives CASSLTLSGSSYNEQFF. The full variable domain, rest sourced from reference TRBV7-3 and TRBJ2-1, is GAGVSQTPSNKVTEKGKYVELRCDPISGHTALYWYRQSLGQGPEFLIYFQGTGAADDSGLPNDRFFAVRPEGSVSTLKIQRTERGDSAVYLCASSLTLSGSSYNEQFFGPGTRLTVL.

This clonotype was picked up a small number of times. The rearrangement joins TRBV4-1 to TRBJ2-5, with no clear D. Between the trimmed V and J ends, which lost 1 base and 4 bases, there was a span of 13 bases. CDR1 and CDR2 (germline): MGHRA, YSYEKL. CDR3 length: 15 residues. CDR3 sequence (DNA): TGCGCCAGCAGCCAAGTTGTAAGAGAACGAGAGACCCAGTACTTC. Protein: CASSQVVRERETQYF.

This clonotype was counted a few times. This chain joins TRBV9 and TRBJ1-5; D is uncertain. V was shortened by 0 bases and J by 0 bases, with 4 bases between the two germline ends. Germline V CDR1 and CDR2: SGDLS, YYNGEE. The CDR3 totals 14 residues. CDR3 loop: CASSVEDSNQPQHF. The CDR3 DNA is TGTGCCAGCAGCGTAGAGGATAGCAATCAGCCCCAGCATTTT.

There are a few counts of this clonotype. The gene calls are TRBV4-1 and TRBJ2-3; TRBD2 matches 9 bases. This CDR3 comprises 17 residues. Germline trimming cut 2 bases from V and 3 bases from J; bases unmatched to any gene: 9. CDR1 MGHRA and CDR2 YSYEKL come from the germline V gene. DNA of the CDR3: TGCGCCAGCAGCCAATCCCCCTTAGCGGGAGAAACAGATACGCAGTATTTT. Its protein product is CASSQSPLAGETDTQYF.

This chain connects TRBV16 to TRBJ2-7; D gene uncertain. CDR1 is KGHSY, CDR2 FQNENV, per germline. V lost 3 bases, J lost 0 bases, and 9 bases lay in between. CDR3 length equals 14 residues. The CDR3 protein is CASSHSPGSYEQYF. In DNA form, the CDR3 reads TGTGCCAGCAGCCACTCCCCCGGCTCCTACGAGCAGTACTTC.

This clonotype was counted a single time. The chain has TRBV7-8 and TRBJ2-5, with a weak D call TRBD2 (6 bases). The end of the DNA fits TRBJ2-7 better, so the J call may be wrong. The germline V gene encodes CDR1 SGHVS and CDR2 FQNEAQ. This CDR3 comprises 15 residues. CDR3 sequence reads: CASSLDFAGSYEQYF. CDR3 nucleotide sequence: TGTGCCAGCAGCTTAGACTTCGCGGGGAGCTACGAGCAGTACTTC.